This T cell receptor beta chain was documented in a study of CD8 T cells in ankylosing spondylitis. Whole-study findings and limits: Blood of patients with ankylosing spondylitis appeared to be characterized by a TCR beta motif of several highly homologous variants.

TCRdb reanalysed the 5' RACE reads using MiXCR and keeps one entry per CDR3 protein. This sample yields fewer than 250,000 distinct CDR3 sequences, of which roughly 25% are seen a single time; roughly 6.7% belongs to the top ten. On this clonotype itself: The antigen remains undetermined.

Trimming took 6 bases from V and 7 from J; bases not matched to a gene: 8. The CDR3 runs to 13 residues. In germline, CDR1 is MNHNS, CDR2 SASEGT. Sequenced sample: blood, either unsorted or a sorted T cell fraction (not recorded which). This sequence was found in a male donor with ankylosing spondylitis or in good health (not recorded which). This sequence joins TRBV6-1 and TRBJ2-7; 8 nucleotides line up with TRBD2. The CDR3, as DNA: TGTGCCAGCAGGGTCGCGGGAGGAGGGGAGCAGTACTTC. As protein: CASRVAGGGEQYF.